A single sample is the source of the 7 T cell receptor beta chains below, sequenced in a study of cytomegalovirus exposure and HLA in healthy donors. 13 Jbeta primers and 60 Vbeta primers were used for the PCR. Method: immunoSEQ multiplex PCR; TCRdb's copy keeps in-frame clones and lacks some. The repertoire holds some 120,000 clones, with approximately 80% as singletons. Sequencing was done on a sample of PBMCs. Every receptor here comes from a man under 40 in good health and CMV-seronegative.

The chain couples TRBV29-1 to TRBJ2-3; 7 positions agree with TRBD1. Germline V lookup: CDR1 SQVTM, CDR2 ANQGSEA. V lost 4 bases to trimming and J lost 4 bases; unmatched junction nucleotides: 2. This CDR3 region has 12 residues. Here the CDR3 DNA reads TGCAGCGTTGGGCAGGGGGCAGATACGCAGTATTTT. Translated: CSVGQGADTQYF.

This rearrangement joins TRBV29-1 to TRBJ1-1; TRBD1 agrees at 8 bases. V dropped 5 bases and J dropped 9; count of bases not matched to a gene: 5. Germline V lookup: CDR1 SQVTM, CDR2 ANQGSEA. The CDR3 loop spans 11 amino acids. The CDR3 loop reads CSVRGQGKAFF. The CDR3, as DNA: TGCAGCGTTCGTGGACAGGGCAAAGCTTTCTTT.

J is TRBJ2-1 and V is TRBV23-1; D uncertain. TRBV23-1 is identified as an open reading frame with a role that is uncertain. The CDR3 runs to 16 residues. The V and J ends lost 1 base and 2 bases respectively, with 12 bases between them. The CDR3 nucleotides read TGCGCCAGCAGTCAATTAATATATCCCCCCTACAATGAGCAGTTCTTC. Translation: CASSQLIYPPYNEQFF.

The chain joins TRBV9 to TRBJ2-3; TRBD2 aligns across 10 bases. Germline loops: CDR1 SGDLS, CDR2 YYNGEE. This CDR3 region has 14 residues. V shed 4 bases, J shed 3 bases, and the junction held 2 bases outside the gene matches. The DNA of the CDR3 is TGTGCCAGCAGCCTTAGCGGGGGGACAGATACGCAGTATTTT. This sequence encodes CASSLSGGTDTQYF.

The CDR3 sequence is CASTPFEASYGYTF. The CDR3 bases are TGTGCCAGCACCCCCTTCGAAGCAAGCTATGGCTACACCTTC. The chain employs TRBV6-5 and TRBJ1-2, with D unresolved. V was cut by 7 bases and J by 4 bases, with 16 bases left in between. The length of the CDR3 is 14 residues. Germline CDR1 is MNHEY and CDR2 is SVGAGI.

This clone was found once. This chain uses TRBV9 with TRBJ2-1; 13 nucleotides match TRBD2. With V trimmed by 3 bases and J by 2 bases, 8 bases remained unmatched. The CDR3 is 18 amino acids. Germline CDR1 and CDR2: SGDLS and YYNGEE. CDR3 nucleotide sequence: TGTGCCAGCAGCGGACCACTAGCGGGAGGGAGTCCCTACAATGAGCAGTTCTTC. Its protein is CASSGPLAGGSPYNEQFF.

The V gene is TRBV9, the J gene TRBJ1-4, with D perhaps TRBD1 (5 bases). Trimming removed 4 bases from V and 0 bases from J, with 7 bases in between. This CDR3 has 14 amino acids. Germline V gene sequence: CDR1 SGDLS, CDR2 YYNGEE. In DNA, the CDR3 is TGTGCCAGCAGCTTGACAGCAACTAATGAAAAACTGTTTTTT. Its translation is CASSLTATNEKLFF.